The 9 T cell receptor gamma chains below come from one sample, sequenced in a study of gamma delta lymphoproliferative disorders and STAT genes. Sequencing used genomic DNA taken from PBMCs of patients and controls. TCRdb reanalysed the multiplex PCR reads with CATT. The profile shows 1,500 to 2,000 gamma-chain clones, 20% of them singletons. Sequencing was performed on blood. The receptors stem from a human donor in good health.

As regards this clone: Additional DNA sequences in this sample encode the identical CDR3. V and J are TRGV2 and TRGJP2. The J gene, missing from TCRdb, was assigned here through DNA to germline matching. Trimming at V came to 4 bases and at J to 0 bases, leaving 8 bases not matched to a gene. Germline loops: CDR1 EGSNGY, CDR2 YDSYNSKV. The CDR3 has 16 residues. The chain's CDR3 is CATWDKGDSSDWIKTF. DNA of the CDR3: TGTGCCACCTGGGATAAGGGGGATAGTAGTGATTGGATCAAGACGTTT.

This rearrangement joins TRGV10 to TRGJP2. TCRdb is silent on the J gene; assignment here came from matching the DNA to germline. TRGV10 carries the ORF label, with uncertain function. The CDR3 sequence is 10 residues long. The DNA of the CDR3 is TGTGCAAGTAGTGATTGGATCAAGACGTTT. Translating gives CASSDWIKTF.

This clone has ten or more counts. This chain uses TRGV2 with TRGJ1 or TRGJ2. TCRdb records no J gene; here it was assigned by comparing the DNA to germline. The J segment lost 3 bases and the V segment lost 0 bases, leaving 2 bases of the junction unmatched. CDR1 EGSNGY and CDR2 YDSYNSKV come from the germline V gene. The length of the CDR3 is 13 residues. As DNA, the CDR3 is TGTGCCACCTGGGACGGGGTTTATTATAAGAAACTCTTT. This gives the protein CATWDGVYYKKLF.

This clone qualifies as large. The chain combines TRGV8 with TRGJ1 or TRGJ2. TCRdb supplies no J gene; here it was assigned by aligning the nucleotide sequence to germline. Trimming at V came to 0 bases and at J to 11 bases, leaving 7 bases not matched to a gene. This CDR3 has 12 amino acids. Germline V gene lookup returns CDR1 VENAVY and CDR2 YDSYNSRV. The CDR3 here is CATWDRPKEKLF. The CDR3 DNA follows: TGTGCCACCTGGGATAGGCCAAAGGAGAAACTCTTT.

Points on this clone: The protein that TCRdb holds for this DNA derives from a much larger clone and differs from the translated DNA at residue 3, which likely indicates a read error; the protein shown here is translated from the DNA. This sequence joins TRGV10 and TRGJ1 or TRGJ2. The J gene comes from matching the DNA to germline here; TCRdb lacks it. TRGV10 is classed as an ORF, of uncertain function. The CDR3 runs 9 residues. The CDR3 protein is CASWDWKLF. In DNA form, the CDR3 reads TGTGCTTCGTGGGATTGGAAACTCTTT.

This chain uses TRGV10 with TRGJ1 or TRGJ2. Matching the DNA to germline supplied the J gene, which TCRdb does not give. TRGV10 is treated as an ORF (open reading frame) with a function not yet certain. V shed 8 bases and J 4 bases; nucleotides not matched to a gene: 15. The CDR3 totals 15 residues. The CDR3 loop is CAAWGQGRGYYKKLF. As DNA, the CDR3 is TGTGCTGCGTGGGGACAAGGAAGGGGGTATTATAAGAAACTCTTT.

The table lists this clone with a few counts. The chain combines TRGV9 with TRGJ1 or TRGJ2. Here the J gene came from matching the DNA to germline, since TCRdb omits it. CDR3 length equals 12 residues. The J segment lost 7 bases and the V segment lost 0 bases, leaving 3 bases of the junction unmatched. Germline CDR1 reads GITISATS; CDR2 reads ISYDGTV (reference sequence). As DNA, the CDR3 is TGTGCCTTGTGGGAGGTGGGGTATAAGAAACTCTTT. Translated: CALWEVGYKKLF.

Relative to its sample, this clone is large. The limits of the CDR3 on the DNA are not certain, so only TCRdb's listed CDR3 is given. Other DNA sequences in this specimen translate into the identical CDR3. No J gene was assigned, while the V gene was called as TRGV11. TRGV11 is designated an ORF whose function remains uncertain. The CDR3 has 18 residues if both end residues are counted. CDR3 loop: CTTVPAGLGTNTGWFKIF.

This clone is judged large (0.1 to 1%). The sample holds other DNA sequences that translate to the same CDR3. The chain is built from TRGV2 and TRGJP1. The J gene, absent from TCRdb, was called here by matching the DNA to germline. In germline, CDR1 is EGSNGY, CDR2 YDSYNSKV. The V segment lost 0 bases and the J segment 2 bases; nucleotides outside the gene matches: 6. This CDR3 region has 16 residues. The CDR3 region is CATWDGPWTTGWFKIF. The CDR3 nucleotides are TGTGCCACCTGGGACGGGCCTTGGACCACTGGTTGGTTCAAGATATTT.